This T cell receptor (beta chain) was documented in a study of blood T cell repertoires in COVID-19. Trimming took off 4 bases at V and 4 bases at J, with 10 bases between the two ends. CDR3 length: 14 amino acids. The germline V gene encodes CDR1 MDHEN and CDR2 SYDVKM. Repertoires were generated with immunoSEQ multiplex PCR, while TCRdb's copy carries only in-frame clones and drops some. Counted here are about 180,000 clones, approximately 89% occurring once; the ten biggest clones make up approximately 2.1%. Sequencing was done on a sample of PBMCs or T cells enriched from blood (not recorded which). This sequence originates from a woman in her thirties or forties with acute COVID-19. V and J are TRBV28 and TRBJ1-4; the D is unclear. CDR3 bases: TGTGCCAGCAGTTCGAGGGAAAGTAATGAAAAACTGTTTTTT. This encodes CASSSRESNEKLFF. The full variable domain, in which reference TRBV28 and TRBJ1-4 provide the parts outside the CDR3, is DVKVTQSSRYLVKRTGEKVFLECVQDMDHENMFWYRQDPGLGLRLIYFSYDVKMKEKGDIPEGYSVSREKKERFSLILESASTNQTSMYLCASSSRESNEKLFFGSGTQLSVL.